This T cell receptor beta chain was identified in a study of blood T cell repertoires in COVID-19. Background on the study: COVID-19 samples, acute and convalescent, were from the United States, Italy and Spain.

Researchers sorted participants into cohorts using their self-reported clinical history. Profiled with immunoSEQ multiplex PCR; TCRdb holds only in-frame clones, not every one. The profile shows over 150,000 clones, roughly 85% of them singletons. Per germline, CDR1 SGHTA and CDR2 FQGNSA. After removal of 5 bases from V and 4 bases from J, the junction contained 6 bases not matched to a gene. The CDR3 runs 14 residues. The rearrangement uses TRBV7-2 and TRBJ2-5; 8 bases match TRBD1. The specimen sequenced was PBMCs or T cells enriched from blood (not recorded which). This sequence originates from a man aged 40-49 years who had recovered from COVID-19. DNA of the CDR3: TGTGCCAGCAGCGCCAGGGGGCGAGGAGAGACCCAGTACTTC. It encodes CASSARGRGETQYF.